In this sample, the clone carrying this T cell receptor beta chain turned up a few times. Its antigen is currently unknown. The sample comes from a study of T cells after yellow fever vaccination. Findings and limits, study-wide: Post-booster reappearance was seen for most primary-vaccination clones (roughly 97% CD4, 75% to 90% CD8).

Template switching by 5'RACE produced TCR cDNA, adding a universal primer site and UMIs. TCRdb re-derived calls from the 5' RACE reads in MiXCR, one entry per CDR3 protein. The table has roughly 120,000 distinct CDR3 sequences, about 7% seen once. This CDR3 has 21 residues. With 5 bases clipped from V and 0 bases from J, the junction kept 19 bases outside the gene matches. Germline V gene lookup returns CDR1 MNHEY and CDR2 SVGEGT. V and J are TRBV6-2 or TRBV6-3 and TRBJ1-5; 10 bases match TRBD1. This sample comprised CD4+ T cells sorted from PBMCs, obtained 45 days after the first yellow fever vaccination. The receptor comes from a man aged 18 to 30 who received the YFV17D yellow fever vaccine. CDR3 residues: CASSPSRDRGIVTDSNQPQHF. The DNA of the CDR3 is TGTGCCAGCAGTCCGTCCCGGGACAGGGGAATAGTCACAGATAGCAATCAGCCCCAGCATTTT.